A single sample gave rise to the 21 T cell receptor beta chains below, sequenced in a study of T cells after yellow fever vaccination. TCRdb passed the 5' RACE reads through MiXCR, listing each CDR3 protein once. This table has 250,000 to 400,000 distinct CDR3 sequences, roughly 4.3% appearing once. The material was PBMCs, obtained 15 days after the yellow fever booster vaccination. The receptor set was obtained from a man younger than 30 who received the YFV17D yellow fever vaccine.

This clonotype was counted at least ten times. The chain joins TRBV7-2 to TRBJ2-3; no clear D. Germline-derived CDR1 and CDR2 are SGHTA and FQGNSA. CDR3 size: 13 residues. V was cut by 3 bases and J by 6 bases, with 10 bases left in between. As DNA, the CDR3 is TGTGCCAGCAGCTTCCCATCGCCCGATACGCAGTATTTT. The encoded protein is CASSFPSPDTQYF.

This clonotype was recorded many times. The J gene is TRBJ1-5, the V gene TRBV12-3 or TRBV12-4; D unresolved. Trimming cost V 3 bases and J 2 bases, with 11 bases left between them. The CDR3 runs to 15 residues. For the CDR3, the DNA is TGTGCCAGCAGTTTTGGTATCTGGGGCAATCAGCCCCAGCATTTT. It encodes CASSFGIWGNQPQHF.

V gene TRBV14 combines with J gene TRBJ2-7, with a tentative D call TRBD2 (5 bases). V was clipped by 1 base and J by 8 bases, with 12 bases between them. This CDR3 spans 13 amino acids. The germline V gene encodes CDR1 SGHDN and CDR2 FVKESK. For the CDR3, the DNA is TGTGCCAGCAGCCAAGGCGGGTCGCGCCAGCAGTACTTC. Translated, it gives CASSQGGSRQQYF. The variable domain in full, with the rest retrieved from reference TRBV14 and TRBJ2-7, is EAGVTQFPSHSVIEKGQTVTLRCDPISGHDNLYWYRRVMGKEIKFLLHFVKESKQDESGMPNNRFLAERTGGTYSTLKVQPAELEDSGVYFCASSQGGSRQQYFGPGTRLTVT.

This clonotype has just a few counts. J is TRBJ2-7 and V is TRBV28; 7 bases line up with TRBD1. Germline V lookup: CDR1 MDHEN, CDR2 SYDVKM. CDR3 size: 14 residues. J gave up 2 bases and V 1 base, and 2 bases lay outside the gene matches. The CDR3, as DNA: TGTGCCAGCAGTTTATCACAGGGGCCCTACGAGCAGTACGTC. This sequence encodes CASSLSQGPYEQYV.

This clonotype has a count of ten or more. This sequence joins TRBV6-6 and TRBJ2-1; 10 positions agree with TRBD1. Germline V lookup: CDR1 MNHNY, CDR2 SVGAGI (reference sequence). Germline trimming cut 4 bases from V and 4 bases from J; bases unmatched to any gene: 4. The CDR3 loop spans 15 amino acids. The CDR3 sequence is CASSWGQGKYNEQFF. The CDR3 region has the DNA TGTGCCAGCAGTTGGGGACAGGGGAAATACAATGAGCAGTTCTTC.

The chain links TRBV4-1 to TRBJ2-3; D not certain. Germline V gives CDR1 MGHRA, CDR2 YSYEKL. Trimming took 0 bases from V and 0 from J, leaving 16 bases between them. The CDR3 contains 18 residues. The CDR3 DNA reads as TGCGCCAGCAGCCAAGATCCCCCCAACTTTTCTAGCACAGATACGCAGTATTTT. Translating gives CASSQDPPNFSSTDTQYF.

This clonotype has more than one count but fewer than ten. This sequence joins TRBV18 and TRBJ1-1; D not certain. The CDR3 loop spans 12 amino acids. Germline V gives CDR1 KGHSH, CDR2 LQKENI. Trimming took 8 bases from V and 6 from J, leaving 13 bases between them. CDR3 sequence (DNA): TGTGCCAGCGCAAGCCGTTACGCTGAAGCTTTCTTT. It is translated as CASASRYAEAFF. The full variable domain, its missing parts supplied by reference TRBV18 and TRBJ1-1, is NAGVMQNPRHLVRRRGQEARLRCSPMKGHSHVYWYRQLPEEGLKFMVYLQKENIIDESGMPKERFSAEFPKEGPSILRIQQVVRGDSAAYFCASASRYAEAFFGQGTRLTVV.

There are many counts of this clonotype. One junction end does not reproduce the germline sequence, and a read error may be involved. This chain uses TRBV7-7 with TRBJ2-5, with TRBD1 matching 8 bases. The CDR3 length is 15 residues. Germline V gene data show CDR1 as SSHAT and CDR2 as FNYEAQ (reference sequence). CDR3 coding DNA: TGTGCTAGCAGCGGTTTGACAGGGGTCCAAGAGACCCAGTACTTC. It translates to CASSGLTGVQETQYF.

Many counts were recorded for this clonotype. The V call is TRBV7-9, the J call TRBJ1-1, with TRBD1 matching over 8 bases. The CDR3 is 20 residues long. V lost 4 bases, J lost 4 bases, and 23 bases stayed unmatched. Germline V gene sequence: CDR1 SEHNR, CDR2 FQNEAQ (reference sequence). The CDR3 DNA reads as TGTGCCAGCAGCTACCCTCGGGCAGGGGGCACAACTCTGGGCACCACTGAAGCTTTCTTT. Its protein product is CASSYPRAGGTTLGTTEAFF.

This clonotype has at least ten counts. The chain is built from TRBV5-6 and TRBJ1-6; D unresolved. CDR3 size: 16 residues. V gave up 0 bases and J gave up 5 bases, with 12 bases separating them. Germline V CDR1 and CDR2: SGHDT, YYEEEE. CDR3 protein: CASSLDPILNNSPLHF. CDR3 coding DNA: TGTGCCAGCAGCTTGGATCCGATCCTCAATAATTCACCCCTCCACTTT.

This clonotype has ten or more counts. The chain joins TRBV18 to TRBJ2-3, with 10 bases lining up with TRBD2. J was trimmed by 1 base and V by 4 bases; bases with no gene match: 2. The CDR3 extends over 15 amino acids. The V gene's germline CDR1 is KGHSH and CDR2 LQKENI. The CDR3: CASSLGTSGTDTQYF. CDR3 nucleotides: TGTGCCAGCTCACTAGGGACTAGCGGCACAGATACGCAGTATTTT.

The J gene is TRBJ2-3, the V gene TRBV25-1; tentative D call: TRBD1 (6 bases). Per the germline V gene, CDR1 is MGHDK and CDR2 is SYGVNS. V gave up 3 bases and J gave up 0 bases, with 13 bases separating them. The CDR3 is 16 amino acids. CDR3 sequence (DNA): TGTGCCAGCAGTGAGTGGACAGCGGAAAGCACAGATACGCAGTATTTT. It translates to CASSEWTAESTDTQYF.

This clonotype was found many times. The chain links TRBV5-1 to TRBJ2-2; D is undetermined. The CDR3 runs 15 residues. The ends were cut back, 2 bases at V and 7 bases at J, with 15 bases in the middle. Germline CDR1 SGHRS, CDR2 YFSETQ. In DNA, the CDR3 is TGCGCCAGCAGCTTTACAGCCGCTGATTTCGGGGAGCTGTTTTTT. It specifies CASSFTAADFGELFF.

The chain has TRBV18 and TRBJ2-1; 9 nucleotides agree with TRBD2. The V and J ends lost 6 bases and 9 bases, in that order; junction bases with no gene match: 9. The CDR3 has 14 amino acids. The germline V gene encodes CDR1 KGHSH and CDR2 LQKENI. The CDR3 region is CASSPSGGPSEQFF. CDR3 nucleotide sequence: TGTGCCAGCTCGCCCAGCGGGGGGCCTAGTGAGCAGTTCTTC.

This clonotype was seen repeatedly, ten times or more. The chain is built from TRBV10-3 and TRBJ2-1; D is unresolved. V was trimmed by 4 bases and J by 0 bases, leaving 16 bases between them. CDR1 ENHRY and CDR2 SYGVKD come from the germline V gene. The CDR3 extends over 17 amino acids. The CDR3 DNA reads TGTGCCATCAGTGTAAGGACGGACCAGAGCTCCTACAATGAGCAGTTCTTC. Protein sequence: CAISVRTDQSSYNEQFF.

CDR3 in amino acids: CASSNPTEAFF. In DNA form, the CDR3 reads TGTGCCAGCAGCAACCCCACTGAAGCTTTCTTT. The rearrangement joins TRBV4-2 to TRBJ1-1; no reliable D call. Germline CDR1 reads LGHNA; CDR2 reads YNFKEQ. The V end was cut by 5 bases, the J end by 4 bases, with 5 bases between. This CDR3 region has 11 residues.

This clonotype was detected many times. The V gene is TRBV7-9, the J gene TRBJ2-3, with 8 bases fitting TRBD2. CDR3 length equals 16 residues. The germline V gene has CDR1 SEHNR and CDR2 FQNEAQ (reference sequence). The V gene end was trimmed by 5 bases and the J gene end by 5 bases; junction bases not matched to a gene: 12. For the CDR3, the DNA is TGTGCCAGCAGCGCCTACGGGGGGGCGGTTGGAGATACGCAGTATTTT. Protein product: CASSAYGGAVGDTQYF.

This clonotype was found a few times. The DNA of the CDR3 is TGTGCCAGCGAGGTCAGCTCCTACAATGAGCAGTTCTTC. It codes for CASEVSSYNEQFF. The V call is TRBV28, the J call TRBJ2-1; no definite D call. The CDR3 covers 13 residues. Germline V CDR1 and CDR2: MDHEN, SYDVKM. V lost 8 bases, J lost 0 bases, and 8 bases lay in between.

This clonotype has a handful of counts. J is TRBJ1-1 and V is TRBV18, with 7 bases matching TRBD1. The CDR3 is 15 amino acids. Germline trimming cut 3 bases from V and 1 base from J; bases unmatched to any gene: 5. CDR1 and CDR2 (germline): KGHSH, LQKENI. CDR3 amino acids: CASSPYRGPNTEAFF. CDR3 DNA sequence: TGTGCCAGCTCACCTTACAGGGGTCCGAACACTGAAGCTTTCTTT.

This clonotype was recorded at least ten times. This chain joins TRBV6-6 and TRBJ2-7; unclear D gene. This CDR3 spans 13 amino acids. Trimming removed 2 bases from V and 2 bases from J, with 7 bases in between. The germline CDR1 and CDR2 sequences are MNHNY and SVGAGI (reference sequence). This CDR3 reads CASSYLHAYEQYV. CDR3 DNA: TGTGCCAGCAGTTACCTCCACGCCTACGAGCAGTACGTC.

This clonotype has more than one count but fewer than ten. The V and J genes are TRBV7-2 and TRBJ1-2; no clear D gene. CDR1 SGHTA and CDR2 FQGNSA come from the germline V gene. V lost 5 bases and J lost 0, with 16 bases in between. CDR3 length: 16 amino acids. In nucleotides, the CDR3 is TGTGCCAGCAGCCCCCGGGCACTGCTCGCTAACTATGGCTACACCTTC. Protein: CASSPRALLANYGYTF.